What follows describes a single T cell receptor (beta chain). What it binds is unknown. The record originates from a study of cytomegalovirus exposure and HLA in healthy donors. Whole-study results and caveats: Most CMV-associated TCR beta chains appeared HLA-restricted in a later analysis.

Every donor was a healthy person donating bone marrow. The V gene's germline CDR1 is SEHNR and CDR2 FQNEAQ (reference sequence). The trim removed 5 bases at V and 3 bases at J, leaving 9 bases unmatched. The CDR3 loop spans 15 amino acids. The PCR was carried out with 60 Vbeta primers and 13 Jbeta primers. The repertoire was sequenced with immunoSEQ multiplex PCR; TCRdb's copy has only in-frame clones and lacks some. The sample lists roughly 120,000 clones, roughly two thirds occurring once. Material for sequencing was PBMCs. The receptor was isolated from a man younger than 45 in good health and CMV-seropositive. This sequence joins TRBV7-9 and TRBJ1-2, with 7 bases lining up with TRBD1. CDR3 region: CASSLRSTGDYGYTF. The CDR3 DNA follows: TGTGCCAGCAGCCTCCGATCCACAGGGGACTATGGCTACACCTTC.